This T cell receptor (beta chain) appears in the sequencing data of a study of graft-versus-host responses after intestinal transplantation. Study-level information: Anti-thymocyte globulin induction was given to all recipients, followed by tacrolimus and steroids for around 3 years. Findings of the study overall: Graft-donor T cell macrochimerism in patients accompanied high graft-versus-host to host-versus-graft clonal ratios in allografts.

A word on this clone: As yet, its antigen is unknown.

TCRdb's copy holds only in-frame clones and misses some; the assay was immunoSEQ multiplex PCR. The sample has roughly 110,000 clones; about 91% are singletons. The ends were cut back, 3 bases at V and 5 bases at J, with 20 bases in the middle. The CDR3 totals 17 residues. CDR1 and CDR2 from the germline V gene are SGHTA and FQGTGA. V is TRBV7-3 and J is TRBJ2-1; possibly TRBD1 for D (5 bases). The receptor was isolated from a human donor who was the organ donor for an intestinal transplant. Material: unstimulated CD4+ T cells sorted from spleen or lymph node cells, obtained before transplant. CDR3 DNA: TGTGCCAGCAGCTTTGGGTCCCCAGGGATCTCGAACAATGAGCAGTTCTTC. Translating it yields CASSFGSPGISNNEQFF. Together with reference TRBV7-3 and TRBJ2-1, the CDR3 gives the full variable domain: GAGVSQTPSNKVTEKGKYVELRCDPISGHTALYWYRQSLGQGPEFLIYFQGTGAADDSGLPNDRFFAVRPEGSVSTLKIQRTERGDSAVYLCASSFGSPGISNNEQFFGPGTRLTVL.